This TCR beta chain comes out of a study of human T cells and chemical hapten exposure. Study-wide results and caveats: DPC sensitization did not alter TCRs above 1 in 1000 frequency.

TCRdb processed the RACE reads anew with MiXCR; each CDR3 protein has one entry. This table has roughly 380,000 distinct CDR3 sequences, nearly 6.5% appearing once. The table lists this clonotype with many counts. The antigen is not known. With 5 bases removed from V and 4 bases from J, the gap between germline ends came to 17 bases. This CDR3 has 15 residues. Per germline, CDR1 MNHEY and CDR2 SVGEGT. The time point was: patch test 2, 6 weeks after DPC sensitization. Treatment: therapeutic diphenylcyclopropenone sensitization with weekly scalp DPC. Unfractionated whole blood was the source from which total RNA was extracted.

Sequenced material: whole blood, taken in connection with sensitization to the hapten diphenylcyclopropenone (DPC). The chain has TRBV6-2 or TRBV6-3 and TRBJ1-2, with D perhaps TRBD1 (6 bases). The TCR comes from a woman between 18 and 29 years old with alopecia areata. Some clones in this sample may be carry-over from other donors' samples. CDR3 coding DNA: TGTGCCAGCAGTACCATAGGACAGTCCCTCTATGGCTACACCTTC. It codes for CASSTIGQSLYGYTF.